The subject of this entry is one T cell receptor (beta chain). The target antigen is unknown. This record comes from a study of cytomegalovirus exposure and HLA in healthy donors. Whole-study findings and limits: A later analysis reportedly identified an Asian-associated ancestry cluster as carrying fewer N-insertions than the roughly 670-donor mean.

The CDR3 is 17 residues long. PCR amplification relied on 60 Vbeta primers (plus 13 Jbeta primers). TCRdb keeps only in-frame clones here, not all; method: immunoSEQ multiplex PCR. The repertoire consists of 160,000 or so clones, with about 80% occurring once and the leading ten covering about 2%. The sample taken for sequencing was PBMCs. The chain is built from TRBV21-1 and TRBJ1-5. TRBV21-1 is termed a pseudogene. This clonotype was sampled from a middle-aged man in good health and CMV-seronegative. The CDR3 reads CASSGELPGLSNQPQHF. CDR3 nucleotide sequence: TGTGCCAGCAGCGGTGAACTACCGGGTCTTAGCAATCAGCCCCAGCATTTT.